The text below deals with one T cell receptor beta chain. Germline CDR1 and CDR2: LGHDT and YNNKEL (reference sequence). CDR3 length: 12 residues. V was shortened by 4 bases and J by 5 bases, with 5 bases between the two germline ends. This sample stems from a study of control samples from healthy donors and cancer patients. Measured with immunoSEQ multiplex PCR; TCRdb has only the in-frame clones, and not every one. The sample has 150,000 to 160,000 clones; approximately 94% are singletons. The sequenced sample consisted of blood. The TCR was taken from a man aged 35 to 55 in good health. The gene calls are TRBV3-1 (or the pseudogene TRBV3-2) and TRBJ1-4; D not certain. The CDR3 sequence: CASSRRNEKLFF. CDR3 DNA: TGTGCCAGCAGCCGGCGAAATGAAAAACTGTTTTTT.